This T cell receptor (beta chain) comes out of a study of T cell responses to AZD1222 COVID-19 vaccine. Study findings and constraints: Spike as a whole was targeted by vaccine-associated CD4 TCRs, dominant at 160-218 and 743-854. Reports say nearly half of spike-specific TCRs go after unmutated variant regions.

Here immunoSEQ multiplex PCR was the method, and the copy in TCRdb shows in-frame clones only, minus some. The sample lists about 150,000 clones; 90% to 95% were seen once. This CDR3 has 16 amino acids. Per the germline V gene, CDR1 is WNHNN and CDR2 is SYGVQD (reference sequence). Unmatched junction bases numbered 4, after V lost 6 bases and J lost 1 base. Notes on this clone: The antigen is unknown.

The chain carries TRBV10-1 and TRBJ1-6, with 9 bases identical to TRBD1. The receptor comes from an adult who received the AZD1222 COVID-19 vaccine. Sequencing used peripheral blood, obtained 28 days after the second AZD1222 dose. In DNA, the CDR3 is TGCGCCAGCAGAACAGGGGGCTCGTCCTATAATTCACCCCTCCACTTT. Protein product: CASRTGGSSYNSPLHF.